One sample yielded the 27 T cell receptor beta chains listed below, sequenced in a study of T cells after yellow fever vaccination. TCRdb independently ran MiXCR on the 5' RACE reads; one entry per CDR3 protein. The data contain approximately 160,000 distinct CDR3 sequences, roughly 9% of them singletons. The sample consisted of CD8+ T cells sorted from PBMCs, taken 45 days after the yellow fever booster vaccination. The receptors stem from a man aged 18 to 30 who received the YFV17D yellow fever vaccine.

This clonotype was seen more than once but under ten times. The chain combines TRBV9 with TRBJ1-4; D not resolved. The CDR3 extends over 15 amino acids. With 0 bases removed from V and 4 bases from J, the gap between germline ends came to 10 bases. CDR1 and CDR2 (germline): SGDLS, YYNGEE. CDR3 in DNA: TGTGCCAGCAGCGTAGAAACCGGGTTTAATGAAAAACTGTTTTTT. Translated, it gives CASSVETGFNEKLFF.

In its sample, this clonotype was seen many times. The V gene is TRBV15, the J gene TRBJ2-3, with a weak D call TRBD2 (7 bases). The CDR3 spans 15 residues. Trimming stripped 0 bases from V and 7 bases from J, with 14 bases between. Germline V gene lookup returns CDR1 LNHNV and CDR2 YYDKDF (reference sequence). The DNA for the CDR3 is TGTGCCACCAGCAGAGATCCGGGGGGCCGAAATACGCAGTATTTT. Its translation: CATSRDPGGRNTQYF.

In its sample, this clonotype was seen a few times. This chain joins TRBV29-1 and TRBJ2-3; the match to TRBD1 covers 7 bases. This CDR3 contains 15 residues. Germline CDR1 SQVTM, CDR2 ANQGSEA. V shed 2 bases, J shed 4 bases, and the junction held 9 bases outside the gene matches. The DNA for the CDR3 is TGCAGCGTTGAACTAACAGGGGACAGCTCAGATACGCAGTATTTT. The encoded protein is CSVELTGDSSDTQYF.

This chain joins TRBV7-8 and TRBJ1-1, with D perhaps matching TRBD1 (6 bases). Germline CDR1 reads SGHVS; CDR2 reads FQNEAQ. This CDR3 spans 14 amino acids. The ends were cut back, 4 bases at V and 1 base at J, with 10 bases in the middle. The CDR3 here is CASSSGVTNTEAFF. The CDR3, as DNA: TGTGCCAGCAGCTCAGGGGTGACGAACACTGAAGCTTTCTTT.

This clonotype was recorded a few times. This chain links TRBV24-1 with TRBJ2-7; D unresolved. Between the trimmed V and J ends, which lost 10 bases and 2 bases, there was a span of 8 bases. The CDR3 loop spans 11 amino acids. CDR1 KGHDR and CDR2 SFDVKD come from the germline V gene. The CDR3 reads CATRGPYEQYF. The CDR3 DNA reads TGTGCCACTCGAGGTCCCTACGAGCAGTACTTC.

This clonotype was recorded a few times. The CDR3 is CASRDGTSSHQETQYF. CDR3 in DNA: TGTGCCAGCAGGGATGGGACTAGCAGTCACCAAGAGACCCAGTACTTC. This chain connects TRBV12-3 or TRBV12-4 to TRBJ2-5; 9 nucleotides match TRBD2. The junction had 8 bases not matched to a gene; V was cut back by 6 bases and J by 0 bases. The CDR3 runs to 16 residues.

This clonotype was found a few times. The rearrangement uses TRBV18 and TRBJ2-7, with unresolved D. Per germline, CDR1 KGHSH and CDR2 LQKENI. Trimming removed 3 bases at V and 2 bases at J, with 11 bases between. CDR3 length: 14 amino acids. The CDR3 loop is CASSPKGHPYEQYV. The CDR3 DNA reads TGTGCCAGCTCACCGAAAGGGCATCCCTACGAGCAGTACGTC.

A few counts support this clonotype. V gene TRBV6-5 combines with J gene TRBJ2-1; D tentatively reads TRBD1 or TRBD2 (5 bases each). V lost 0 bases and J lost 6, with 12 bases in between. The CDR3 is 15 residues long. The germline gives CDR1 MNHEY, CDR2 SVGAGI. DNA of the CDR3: TGTGCCAGCAGTTACTCCTCCGGGACCCCCAATGAGCAGTTCTTC. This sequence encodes CASSYSSGTPNEQFF.

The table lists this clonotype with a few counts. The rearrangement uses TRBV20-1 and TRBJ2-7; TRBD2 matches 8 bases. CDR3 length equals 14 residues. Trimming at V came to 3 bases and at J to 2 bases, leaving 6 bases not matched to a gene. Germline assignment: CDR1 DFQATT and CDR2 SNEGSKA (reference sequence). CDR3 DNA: TGCAGTGCTAGTCCAGGGACTAGACCCTACGAGCAGTACGTC. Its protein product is CSASPGTRPYEQYV.

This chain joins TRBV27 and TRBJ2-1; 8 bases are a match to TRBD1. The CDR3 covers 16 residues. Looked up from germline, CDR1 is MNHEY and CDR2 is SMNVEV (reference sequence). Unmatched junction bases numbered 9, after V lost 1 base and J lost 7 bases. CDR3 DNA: TGTGCCAGCAGTTTATGGGGCGGTCAGGGGGCGAATGAGCAGTTCTTC. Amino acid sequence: CASSLWGGQGANEQFF.

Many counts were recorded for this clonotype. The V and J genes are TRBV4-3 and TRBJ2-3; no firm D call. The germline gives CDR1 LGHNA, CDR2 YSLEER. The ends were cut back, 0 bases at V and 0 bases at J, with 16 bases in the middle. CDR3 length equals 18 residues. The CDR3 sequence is CASSQDWPSVRSTDTQYF. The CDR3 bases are TGCGCCAGCAGCCAAGATTGGCCTTCAGTCCGTAGCACAGATACGCAGTATTTT.

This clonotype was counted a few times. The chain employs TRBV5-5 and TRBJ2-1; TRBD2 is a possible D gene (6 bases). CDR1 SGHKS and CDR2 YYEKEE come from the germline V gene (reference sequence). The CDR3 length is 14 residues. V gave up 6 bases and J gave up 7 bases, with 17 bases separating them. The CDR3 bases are TGTGCCAGCACCCTGGAGGGATCGGGGAATGAGCAGTTCTTC. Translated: CASTLEGSGNEQFF.

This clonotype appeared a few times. CDR3 amino acids: CASSLEGVPEAFF. Here the CDR3 DNA reads TGTGCCAGCAGCTTAGAGGGGGTCCCTGAAGCTTTCTTT. The rearrangement joins TRBV7-9 to TRBJ1-1, with D possibly being TRBD1 (6 bases). Per the germline V gene, CDR1 is SEHNR and CDR2 is FQNEAQ (reference sequence). V was pared by 1 base and J by 6 bases, with 9 bases between. This CDR3 is built from 13 residues.

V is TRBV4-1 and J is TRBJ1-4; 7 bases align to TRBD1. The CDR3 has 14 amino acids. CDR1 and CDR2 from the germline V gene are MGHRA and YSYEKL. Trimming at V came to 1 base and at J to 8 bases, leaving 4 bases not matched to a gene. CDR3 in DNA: TGCGCCAGCAGCCAAGGGACAGGAAGCGAAAAACTGTTTTTT. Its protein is CASSQGTGSEKLFF.

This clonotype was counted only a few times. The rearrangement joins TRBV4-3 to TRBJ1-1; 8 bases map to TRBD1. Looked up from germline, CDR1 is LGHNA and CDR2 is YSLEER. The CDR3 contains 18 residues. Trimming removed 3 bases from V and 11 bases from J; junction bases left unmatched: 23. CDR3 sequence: CASSQGAGVDRACYGAFF. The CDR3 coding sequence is TGCGCCAGCAGCCAGGGGGCTGGAGTGGACAGGGCGTGCTACGGGGCTTTCTTT.

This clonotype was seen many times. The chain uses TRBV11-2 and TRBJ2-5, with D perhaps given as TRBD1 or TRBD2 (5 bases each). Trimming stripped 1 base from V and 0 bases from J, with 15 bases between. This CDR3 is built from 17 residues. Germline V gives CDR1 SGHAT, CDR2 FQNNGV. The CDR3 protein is CASSLAAPGTDQETQYF. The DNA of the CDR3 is TGTGCCAGCAGCTTAGCCGCTCCCGGGACGGACCAAGAGACCCAGTACTTC.

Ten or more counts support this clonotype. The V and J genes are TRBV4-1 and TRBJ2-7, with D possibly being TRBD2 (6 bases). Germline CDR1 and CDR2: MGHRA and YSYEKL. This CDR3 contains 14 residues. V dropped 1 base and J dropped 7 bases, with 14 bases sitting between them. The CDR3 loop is CASSQASGVGEQYV. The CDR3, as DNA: TGCGCCAGCAGCCAAGCCTCGGGGGTGGGAGAGCAGTACGTC.

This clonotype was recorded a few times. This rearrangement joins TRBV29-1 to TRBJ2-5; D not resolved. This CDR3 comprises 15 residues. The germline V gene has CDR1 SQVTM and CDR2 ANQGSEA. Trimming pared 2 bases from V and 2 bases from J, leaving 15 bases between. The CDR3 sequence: CSVEILPWVQETQYF. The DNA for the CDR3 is TGCAGCGTTGAAATTCTCCCCTGGGTGCAAGAGACCCAGTACTTC. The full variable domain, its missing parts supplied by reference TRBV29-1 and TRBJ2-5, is SAVISQKPSRDICQRGTSLTIQCQVDSQVTMMFWYRQQPGQSLTLIATANQGSEATYESGFVIDKFPISRPNLTFSTLTVSNMSPEDSSIYLCSVEILPWVQETQYFGPGTRLLVL.

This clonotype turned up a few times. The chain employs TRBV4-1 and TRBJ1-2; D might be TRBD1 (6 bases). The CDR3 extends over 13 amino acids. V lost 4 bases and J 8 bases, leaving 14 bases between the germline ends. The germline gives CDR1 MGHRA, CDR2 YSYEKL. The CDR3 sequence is CASSPGPGAGYTF. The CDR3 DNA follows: TGCGCCAGCAGCCCTGGGCCGGGGGCAGGCTACACCTTC.

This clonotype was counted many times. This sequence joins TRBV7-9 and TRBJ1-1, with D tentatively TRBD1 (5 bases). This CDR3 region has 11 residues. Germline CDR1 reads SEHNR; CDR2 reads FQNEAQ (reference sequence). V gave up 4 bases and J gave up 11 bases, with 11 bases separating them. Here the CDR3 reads CASSWDLEAFF. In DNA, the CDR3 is TGTGCCAGCAGCTGGGACTTAGAGGCTTTCTTT. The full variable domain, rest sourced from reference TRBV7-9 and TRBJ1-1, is DTGVSQNPRHKITKRGQNVTFRCDPISEHNRLYWYRQTLGQGPEFLTYFQNEAQLEKSRLLSDRFSAERPKGSFSTLEIQRTEQGDSAMYLCASSWDLEAFFGQGTRLTVV.

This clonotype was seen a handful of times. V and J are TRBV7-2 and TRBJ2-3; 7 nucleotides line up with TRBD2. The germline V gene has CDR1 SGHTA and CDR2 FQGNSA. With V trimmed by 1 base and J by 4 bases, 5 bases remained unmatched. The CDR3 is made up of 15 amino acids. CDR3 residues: CASSLGGGRSDTQYF. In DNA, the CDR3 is TGTGCCAGCAGCTTAGGCGGGGGTCGTTCAGATACGCAGTATTTT.

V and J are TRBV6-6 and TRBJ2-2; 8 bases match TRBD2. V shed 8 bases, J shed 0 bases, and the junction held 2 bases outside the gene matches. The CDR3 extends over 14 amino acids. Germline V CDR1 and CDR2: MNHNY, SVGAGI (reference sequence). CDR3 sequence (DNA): TGTGCCAGCCTCGGGGGGGCGAACACCGGGGAGCTGTTTTTT. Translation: CASLGGANTGELFF.

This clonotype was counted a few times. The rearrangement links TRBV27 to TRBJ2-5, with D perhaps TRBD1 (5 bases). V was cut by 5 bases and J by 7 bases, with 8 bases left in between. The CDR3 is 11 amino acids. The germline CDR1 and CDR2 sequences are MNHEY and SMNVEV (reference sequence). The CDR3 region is CASSQGATQYF. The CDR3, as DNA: TGTGCCAGCAGTCAGGGCGCGACCCAGTACTTC.

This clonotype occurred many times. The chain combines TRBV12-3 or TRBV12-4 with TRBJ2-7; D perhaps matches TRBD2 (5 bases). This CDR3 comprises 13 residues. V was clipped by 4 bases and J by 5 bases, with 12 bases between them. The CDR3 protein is CASSSGIFDEQYF. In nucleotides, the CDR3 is TGTGCCAGCAGTTCCGGGATCTTCGACGAGCAGTACTTC.

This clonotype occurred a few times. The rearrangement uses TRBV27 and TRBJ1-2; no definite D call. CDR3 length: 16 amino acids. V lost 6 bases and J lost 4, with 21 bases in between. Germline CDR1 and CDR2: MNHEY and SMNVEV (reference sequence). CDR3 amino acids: CASSITWGGVPYGYTF. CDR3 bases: TGTGCCAGCAGCATCACTTGGGGTGGAGTACCCTATGGCTACACCTTC.

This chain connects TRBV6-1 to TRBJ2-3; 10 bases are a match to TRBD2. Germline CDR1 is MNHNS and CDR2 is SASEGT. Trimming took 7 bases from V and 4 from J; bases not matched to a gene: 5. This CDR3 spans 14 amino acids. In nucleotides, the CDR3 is TGTGCCAGCAAGAATAGCGGGGGGCCAGATACGCAGTATTTT. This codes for CASKNSGGPDTQYF.

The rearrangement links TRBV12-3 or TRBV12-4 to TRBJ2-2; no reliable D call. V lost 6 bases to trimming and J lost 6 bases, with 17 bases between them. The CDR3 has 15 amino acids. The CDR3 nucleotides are TGTGCCAGCAGCGATCTAACGCGTATGTCCGGGGAGCTGTTTTTT. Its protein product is CASSDLTRMSGELFF.